The 5 T cell receptor beta chains reported below all come from one sample, sequenced in a study of blood T cells in healthy people across ages. Through a sample-barcoded 5' primer and a J-beta primer mix, a second PCR was run for roughly 7 to 12 cycles. TCRdb re-called the 5' RACE reads through MiXCR, storing one row per CDR3 protein. The data show about a million distinct CDR3 sequences, just over 50% seen once. Sequencing was carried out using blood. These receptors all come from a woman aged 55-70 years in good health.

This clonotype showed up just a few times. The CDR3 spells CASSVGPGTYNEQFF. CDR3 DNA sequence: TGTGCCAGCAGCGTCGGTCCGGGAACCTACAATGAGCAGTTCTTC. The genes are TRBV7-2 and TRBJ2-1; TRBD2 might be the D (5 bases). V lost 5 bases, J lost 2 bases, and 13 bases lay in between. The germline V gene has CDR1 SGHTA and CDR2 FQGNSA. This CDR3 has 15 amino acids. Combining the CDR3 with reference TRBV7-2 and TRBJ2-1 gives the whole variable domain GAGVSQSPSNKVTEKGKDVELRCDPISGHTALYWYRQSLGQGLEFLIYFQGNSAPDKSGLPSDRFSAERTGGSVSTLTIQRTQQEDSAVYLCASSVGPGTYNEQFFGPGTRLTVL.

This clonotype has a handful of counts. The chain recombines TRBV12-3 or TRBV12-4 with TRBJ2-4; 10 nucleotides match TRBD1. The CDR3 extends over 16 amino acids. With 5 bases clipped from V and 2 bases from J, the junction kept 6 bases outside the gene matches. CDR3 protein: CASSHRTGGTKNIQYF. The DNA of the CDR3 is TGTGCCAGCAGTCACCGGACAGGGGGGACCAAAAACATTCAGTACTTC.

The V gene is TRBV7-9, the J gene TRBJ2-7; D is possibly TRBD1 (5 bases). The end of the DNA fits TRBJ2-5 better, so the J call may be wrong. CDR1 is SEHNR, CDR2 FQNEAQ, per germline (reference sequence). This CDR3 region has 15 residues. The DNA of the CDR3 is TGTGCCAGCAGCTCGACCCCGACAGAAAAAGAGACCCAGTACTTC. Its protein is CASSSTPTEKETQYF.

Remarks on this clonotype: The junction and the germline gene differ at one end; a read error may be behind it. V usage is TRBV29-1 and J usage is TRBJ2-3, with a possible D match to TRBD2 (5 bases). Germline V gives CDR1 SQVTM, CDR2 ANQGSEA. The CDR3 length is 14 residues. CDR3 sequence: CSLLRLSLGDTRYF. CDR3 nucleotide sequence: TGCAGCCTGCTCAGGTTGTCCTTGGGAGATACGCGGTATTTT.

The gene calls are TRBV6-1 and TRBJ2-3; D gene uncertain. The CDR3 totals 16 residues. Germline CDR1 reads MNHNS; CDR2 reads SASEGT. V lost 2 bases and J 1 base, leaving 13 bases between the germline ends. In DNA, the CDR3 is TGTGCCAGCAGTGAATACGCCGAGGCGGGCACAGATACGCAGTATTTT. Translating it yields CASSEYAEAGTDTQYF.